This note documents a single TCR beta chain sequence. As yet, its antigen is unknown. The sample belongs to a study of cytomegalovirus exposure and HLA in healthy donors. General study findings and limits: Per a later analysis, 16,951 TCR beta sequences showed association with HLA alleles at 0.05 false discovery rate. 150 or so TCR beta chains were listed as cytomegalovirus-associated.

It was with 60 Vbeta and 13 Jbeta primers that the PCR ran. Method: immunoSEQ multiplex PCR; TCRdb's copy keeps in-frame clones and lacks some. Seen here are around 150,000 clones, 82% observed once, and the top ten hold approximately 1.5%. The CDR3 loop spans 15 amino acids. V dropped 2 bases and J dropped 0; count of bases not matched to a gene: 2. CDR1 and CDR2 (germline): MNHEY, SVGAGI. The genes are TRBV6-5 and TRBJ2-7, with TRBD1 identical over 9 bases. Sequencing was done on a sample of PBMCs. The sequence was collected from a man younger than 45 in good health and CMV-seropositive. The CDR3 reads CASSYGQGSSYEQYF. CDR3 nucleotide sequence: TGTGCCAGCAGTTACGGACAGGGGTCCTCCTACGAGCAGTACTTC.